This passage covers 8 T cell receptor beta chains from one sample sequenced in a study of identical twins (dated by TCRdb to the mid-2010s). The library was prepared using 5' RACE. The data were produced on an Illumina HiSeq 2000. TCRdb reran the public reads through fastp at Q25 and MiXCR, keeping productive beta chains. Rows are combined by CDR3 protein, so each entry shows the most common genes and DNA. For this sample there are under 900,000 distinct CDR3 sequences; approximately 18% appear just once. The ten largest clones take up less than 15% of the sample. The sample was also linked to a second study, of T cells expressing NK-cell markers.

Sample: PBMCs. The source is a woman under 30 in good health.

The V gene is TRBV7-9, the J gene TRBJ2-7; TRBD1 aligns across 8 bases. This CDR3 comprises 15 residues. Trimming took 5 bases from V and 4 from J; bases not matched to a gene: 10. Germline loops: CDR1 SEHNR, CDR2 FQNEAQ (reference sequence). The CDR3 DNA reads TGTGCCAGCAGCGGGAGCGGACAGGGAAAATACGAGCAGTACTTC. The encoded protein is CASSGSGQGKYEQYF. The variable domain in full, completed from reference TRBV7-9 and TRBJ2-7, reads DTGVSQNPRHKITKRGQNVTFRCDPISEHNRLYWYRQTLGQGPEFLTYFQNEAQLEKSRLLSDRFSAERPKGSFSTLEIQRTEQGDSAMYLCASSGSGQGKYEQYFGPGTRLTVT.

The chain carries TRBV7-9 and TRBJ2-7; TRBD1 might be the D (5 bases). Germline V gene lookup returns CDR1 SEHNR and CDR2 FQNEAQ (reference sequence). The CDR3 sequence is 13 residues long. The germline V and J ends were trimmed by 11 bases and 2 bases, with 16 bases remaining between them. In DNA form, the CDR3 reads TGTGCCGCTACTCAGGGCCTCACCTACGAGCAGTACTTC. This codes for CAATQGLTYEQYF.

This clonotype was observed once. This chain uses TRBV5-1 with TRBJ1-3; D unresolved. Germline V gene data show CDR1 as SGHRS and CDR2 as YFSETQ. The CDR3 runs 16 residues. V lost 6 bases, J lost 0 bases, and 16 bases lay in between. In DNA, the CDR3 is TGCGCCAGCACAGAACGTGCAGGAATCTCTGGAAACACCATATATTTT. Translation gives CASTERAGISGNTIYF.

This sequence joins TRBV4-1 and TRBJ1-5; the D gene is possibly TRBD1 (6 bases). Trimming pared 1 base from V and 7 bases from J, leaving 17 bases between. The CDR3 covers 16 residues. Per the germline V gene, CDR1 is MGHRA and CDR2 is YSYEKL. Here the CDR3 reads CASSQASPGAGQPQHF. In DNA, the CDR3 is TGCGCCAGCAGCCAAGCTTCTCCAGGGGCTGGGCAGCCCCAGCATTTT.

This rearrangement joins TRBV5-6 to TRBJ2-3, with 8 bases identical to TRBD1. The CDR3 has 16 residues. The V segment lost 1 base and the J segment 5 bases; nucleotides outside the gene matches: 9. Germline V CDR1 and CDR2: SGHDT, YYEEEE. CDR3 coding DNA: TGTGCCAGCAGCTTGATTACAGGGGGTCTGGGAGATACGCAGTATTTT. Residues: CASSLITGGLGDTQYF.

This clonotype showed up just a few times. The V and J genes are TRBV7-2 and TRBJ2-7; 7 bases align to TRBD2. The CDR3 is made up of 12 amino acids. The junction had 9 bases not matched to a gene; V was cut back by 5 bases and J by 11 bases. The germline gives CDR1 SGHTA, CDR2 FQGNSA. CDR3 sequence reads: CASSPSSGRKYF. CDR3 in DNA: TGTGCCAGCAGCCCCTCTAGCGGCCGAAAGTACTTC. Variable domain in full (rest from reference TRBV7-2 and TRBJ2-7): GAGVSQSPSNKVTEKGKDVELRCDPISGHTALYWYRQSLGQGLEFLIYFQGNSAPDKSGLPSDRFSAERTGGSVSTLTIQRTQQEDSAVYLCASSPSSGRKYFGPGTRLTVT.

This clonotype was counted a few times. This chain joins TRBV11-2 and TRBJ2-1; perhaps TRBD1 as D (6 bases). Germline values: CDR1 SGHAT, CDR2 FQNNGV. Deletions cut 0 bases from V and 7 bases from J, with 16 bases between. The CDR3 covers 16 residues. CDR3 protein: CASSLDRATRGNEQFF. CDR3 nucleotides: TGTGCCAGCAGCTTAGATCGGGCGACGAGGGGGAATGAGCAGTTCTTC.

In this sample, this clonotype turned up a few times. The chain is built from TRBV7-2 and TRBJ2-6; D is ambiguous. V lost 3 bases, J lost 4 bases, and 7 bases lay in between. Per germline, CDR1 SGHTA and CDR2 FQGNSA. CDR3 length: 14 amino acids. CDR3 nucleotides: TGTGCCAGCAGCTTTGTGGAAGGGGCCAACGTCCTGACTTTC. This encodes CASSFVEGANVLTF.